The 14 T cell receptor beta chains below were found in one sample sequenced in a study of T cells in Graves' hyperthyroidism and ophthalmopathy. TCR beta CDR3 regions were amplified from RNA transcripts. The TCR CDR3 first-round RT-PCR relied on the HTBI primer set. MiXCR was run by TCRdb on the multiplex PCR reads, yielding one entry per CDR3 protein. The sample lists about 720,000 distinct CDR3 sequences, 15% to 20% seen once, with about a sixth in the top ten. The sequenced sample consisted of blood. Every receptor here comes from a woman aged 45-60 years with Graves' hyperthyroidism that later progressed to Graves' ophthalmopathy.

J is TRBJ2-7 and V is TRBV19, with 7 bases that match TRBD1. With V trimmed by 5 bases and J by 2 bases, 12 bases remained unmatched. This CDR3 spans 16 amino acids. Germline CDR1 is LNHDA and CDR2 is SQIVND (reference sequence). CDR3 loop: CASSQLTGTEAYEQYF. The CDR3 bases are TGTGCCAGTAGTCAACTAACCGGGACAGAAGCCTACGAGCAGTACTTC.

The sample holds many counts of this clonotype. This sequence joins TRBV12-3 or TRBV12-4 and TRBJ1-1, with D maybe TRBD1 (5 bases). This CDR3 contains 13 residues. V was shortened by 7 bases and J by 1 base, with 10 bases between the two germline ends. The CDR3 DNA reads TGTGCCAGCACCGGACACCCGAACACTGAAGCTTTCTTT. This codes for CASTGHPNTEAFF.

This clonotype was counted ten times or more. The chain recombines TRBV6-1 with TRBJ1-2, with TRBD1 identical over 7 bases. Germline V CDR1 and CDR2: MNHNS, SASEGT. Germline trimming cut 6 bases from V and 7 bases from J; bases unmatched to any gene: 5. This CDR3 is 12 amino acids long. The CDR3 DNA follows: TGTGCCAGCAGCAAGACAGGGTCTGGCTACACCTTC. Protein: CASSKTGSGYTF.

This clonotype was detected only a few times. The V call is TRBV12-3 or TRBV12-4, the J call TRBJ2-7; TRBD2 aligns across 8 bases. The CDR3 totals 15 residues. V gave up 3 bases and J gave up 4 bases; unmatched junction bases: 8. CDR3 sequence reads: CASSFERGPGYEQYF. The CDR3 DNA reads TGTGCCAGCAGTTTTGAGCGGGGGCCGGGTTACGAGCAGTACTTC.

This clonotype was found many times. V and J are TRBV6-1 and TRBJ1-1; 11 positions agree with TRBD1. Germline V gene sequence: CDR1 MNHNS, CDR2 SASEGT. The CDR3 runs 14 residues. V was clipped by 6 bases and J by 5 bases; unmatched bases: 5. In nucleotides, the CDR3 is TGTGCCAGCAGCAGGGACAGGGGGGTTACTGAAGCTTTCTTT. Its protein product is CASSRDRGVTEAFF.

This clonotype was detected only a few times. This chain uses TRBV6-1 with TRBJ2-1, with 11 bases that match TRBD2. Germline CDR1 is MNHNS and CDR2 is SASEGT. Trimming took 8 bases from V and 8 from J; bases not matched to a gene: 8. CDR3 length: 14 amino acids. The CDR3 nucleotides read TGTGCCAGCCAAACTAGCGGGGGTTTCTATGAGCAGTTCTTC. Its protein product is CASQTSGGFYEQFF.

This clonotype was counted ten times or more. V usage is TRBV18 and J usage is TRBJ1-2; no reliable D call. The CDR3 loop spans 13 amino acids. V was trimmed by 6 bases and J by 5 bases, leaving 13 bases between them. Germline V gives CDR1 KGHSH, CDR2 LQKENI. The DNA for the CDR3 is TGTGCCAGCTCTATTACATCCGGTTATGGCTACACCTTC. This encodes CASSITSGYGYTF.

To note about this clonotype: The junction does not match germline at one end; this may be a read error. The rearrangement joins TRBV9 to TRBJ1-2; D gene uncertain. Germline loops: CDR1 SGDLS, CDR2 YYNGEE. The length of the CDR3 is 16 residues. CDR3 loop: CTSSPRKGQTNYGYTF. The CDR3 DNA reads as TGTACCAGCAGCCCCCGTAAAGGGCAGACTAACTATGGCTACACCTTC.

This clonotype was picked up many times. The rearrangement links TRBV11-2 to TRBJ2-7; possible D gene TRBD1, 5 bases. CDR1 and CDR2 (germline): SGHAT, FQNNGV. Trimming cost V 3 bases and J 2 bases, with 14 bases left between them. The CDR3 consists of 15 residues. This CDR3 reads CASSFNRGKAYEQYF. CDR3 DNA sequence: TGTGCCAGCAGCTTCAATAGGGGTAAGGCCTACGAGCAGTACTTC.

The genes are TRBV6-5 and TRBJ2-1, with D possibly being TRBD2 (6 bases). V was clipped by 2 bases and J by 6 bases, with 11 bases between them. The CDR3 loop spans 14 amino acids. Germline-derived CDR1 and CDR2 are MNHEY and SVGAGI. CDR3 sequence reads: CASSYPGTGNEQFF. The CDR3, as DNA: TGTGCCAGCAGTTACCCCGGGACTGGCAATGAGCAGTTCTTC.

The chain has TRBV5-6 and TRBJ1-5; possible D gene TRBD1, 5 bases. The germline V gene encodes CDR1 SGHDT and CDR2 YYEEEE. V dropped 3 bases and J dropped 1 base, with 14 bases sitting between them. The CDR3 spans 16 residues. The DNA for the CDR3 is TGTGCCAGCAGCTCATCCGGGGCCCGCAGCAATCAGCCCCAGCATTTT. This sequence encodes CASSSSGARSNQPQHF.

Ten or more counts support this clonotype. This chain links TRBV6-1 with TRBJ2-7; 7 nucleotides match TRBD1. The CDR3 contains 14 residues. Germline loops: CDR1 MNHNS, CDR2 SASEGT. Trimming removed 5 bases from V and 2 bases from J; junction bases left unmatched: 6. CDR3 loop: CASSPGTVTYEQYF. CDR3 sequence (DNA): TGTGCCAGCAGTCCCGGGACAGTTACCTACGAGCAGTACTTC.

This clonotype was detected once. The chain joins TRBV28 to TRBJ2-3, with D perhaps matching TRBD2 (5 bases). V dropped 5 bases and J dropped 4 bases, with 25 bases sitting between them. CDR1 MDHEN and CDR2 SYDVKM come from the germline V gene. The CDR3 is made up of 18 amino acids. The CDR3 DNA reads TGTGCCAGCAGTGAACCTGCGGGCATAATCGGGTCGGCAGATACGCAGTATTTT. As protein: CASSEPAGIIGSADTQYF.

The rearrangement links TRBV5-5 to TRBJ2-1, with 7 bases fitting TRBD1. The CDR3 is 14 residues long. The J segment lost 5 bases and the V segment lost 6 bases, leaving 8 bases of the junction unmatched. From germline, CDR1 is SGHKS and CDR2 YYEKEE (reference sequence). The DNA of the CDR3 is TGTGCCAGCACCCCTGACAGGGCGGACAATGAGCAGTTCTTC. Amino acids: CASTPDRADNEQFF.